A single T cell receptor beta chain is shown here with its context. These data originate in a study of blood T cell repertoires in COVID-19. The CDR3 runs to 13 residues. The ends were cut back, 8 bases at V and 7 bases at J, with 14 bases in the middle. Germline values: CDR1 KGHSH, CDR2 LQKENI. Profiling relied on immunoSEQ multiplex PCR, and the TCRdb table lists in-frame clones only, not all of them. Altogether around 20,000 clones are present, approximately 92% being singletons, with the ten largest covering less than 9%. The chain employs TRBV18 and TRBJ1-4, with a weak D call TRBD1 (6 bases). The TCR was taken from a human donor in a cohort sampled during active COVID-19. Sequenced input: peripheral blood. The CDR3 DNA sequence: TGTGCCAGCAGGACAGAAGGCGGTGAAAAACTGTTTTTT. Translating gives CASRTEGGEKLFF. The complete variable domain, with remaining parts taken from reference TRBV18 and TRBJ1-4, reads NAGVMQNPRHLVRRRGQEARLRCSPMKGHSHVYWYRQLPEEGLKFMVYLQKENIIDESGMPKERFSAEFPKEGPSILRIQQVVRGDSAAYFCASRTEGGEKLFFGSGTQLSVL.